This entry lists 9 T cell receptor beta chains sequenced from one sample in a study of blood T cell repertoires in COVID-19. This table comes from immunoSEQ multiplex PCR, and its TCRdb copy is limited to in-frame clones, with some not included. The profile covers roughly 270,000 clones, with about 82% appearing a single time and roughly 5.3% taken by the ten largest. The source material was peripheral blood. These receptor sequences come from a man in his fifties or sixties with active or convalescent COVID-19.

The genes are TRBV11-2 and TRBJ2-2; 8 positions match TRBD2. V trimming: 5 bases; J trimming: 7 bases; junction bases outside the gene matches: 6. The CDR3 extends over 14 amino acids. CDR1 is SGHAT, CDR2 FQNNGV, per germline. The CDR3 nucleotides read TGTGCCAGCAGCACTCGGGGGGGGATCGGGGAGCTGTTTTTT. This gives the protein CASSTRGGIGELFF.

The chain couples TRBV7-2 to TRBJ1-3; D call uncertain. Germline CDR1 reads SGHTA; CDR2 reads FQGNSA. V was cut by 1 base and J by 3 bases, with 10 bases left in between. This CDR3 is 15 amino acids long. The CDR3 DNA sequence: TGTGCCAGCAGCTTAGTAGGACGGGGTGGAAACACCATATATTTT. Amino acids: CASSLVGRGGNTIYF.

The V and J genes are TRBV28 and TRBJ1-2, with TRBD1 identical over 7 bases. The germline V gene encodes CDR1 MDHEN and CDR2 SYDVKM. CDR3 length: 14 amino acids. The J segment lost 4 bases and the V segment lost 4 bases, leaving 6 bases of the junction unmatched. The CDR3 DNA follows: TGTGCCAGCAGTTCCTCCACAGGGGTCTATGGCTACACCTTC. Its protein is CASSSSTGVYGYTF.

The chain is built from TRBV6-1 and TRBJ2-1, with 14 positions matching TRBD2. V lost 2 bases to trimming and J lost 2 bases; unmatched junction nucleotides: 5. Germline CDR1 and CDR2: MNHNS and SASEGT. This CDR3 has 18 residues. CDR3 nucleotide sequence: TGTGCCAGCAGTGAACGGACTAGCGGGAGGCCGACCTACAATGAGCAGTTCTTC. It is translated as CASSERTSGRPTYNEQFF.

V is TRBV5-5 and J is TRBJ2-1; weak D call: TRBD2 (5 bases). The CDR3 contains 16 residues. Germline CDR1 SGHKS, CDR2 YYEKEE (reference sequence). V was pared by 0 bases and J by 0 bases, with 10 bases between. CDR3 sequence (DNA): TGTGCCAGCAGCTTGGCGCCCGGAGGCTCCTACAATGAGCAGTTCTTC. It encodes CASSLAPGGSYNEQFF.

This clone was seen a handful of times. This chain uses TRBV29-1 with TRBJ2-7, with TRBD2 matching 7 bases. The CDR3 has 14 amino acids. Germline trimming cut 0 bases from V and 4 bases from J; bases unmatched to any gene: 6. From germline, CDR1 is SQVTM and CDR2 ANQGSEA. The DNA of the CDR3 is TGCAGCGTTGAAGATCCCATGCGGGGGTACGAGCAGTACTTC. It specifies CSVEDPMRGYEQYF.

This chain uses TRBV4-1 with TRBJ2-7; TRBD2 matches at 10 bases. The junction had 9 bases not matched to a gene; V was cut back by 2 bases and J by 2 bases. CDR3 size: 17 residues. From germline, CDR1 is MGHRA and CDR2 YSYEKL. The CDR3 nucleotides read TGCGCCAGCAGCCAACTCTTTGGGACTAGCGAGGCCTACGAGCAGTACTTC. Translating gives CASSQLFGTSEAYEQYF.

The V and J genes are TRBV6-2 or TRBV6-3 and TRBJ1-3; D gene uncertain. The germline gives CDR1 MNHEY, CDR2 SVGEGT. Trimming stripped 0 bases from V and 4 bases from J, with 7 bases between. The CDR3 length is 14 residues. The CDR3 reads CASSYSRGGNTIYF. The CDR3 bases are TGTGCCAGCAGTTACTCGCGGGGAGGAAACACCATATATTTT.

The V gene is TRBV7-3, the J gene TRBJ2-3; 7 nucleotides match TRBD1. V gave up 2 bases and J gave up 4 bases; unmatched junction bases: 3. This CDR3 comprises 14 residues. Germline V gene sequence: CDR1 SGHTA, CDR2 FQGTGA. In nucleotides, the CDR3 is TGTGCCAGCAGCTTAGAGGGGGCTCCAGATACGCAGTATTTT. It yields the protein CASSLEGAPDTQYF. Using reference TRBV7-3 and TRBJ2-3 for the parts outside the CDR3, the full variable domain is GAGVSQTPSNKVTEKGKYVELRCDPISGHTALYWYRQSLGQGPEFLIYFQGTGAADDSGLPNDRFFAVRPEGSVSTLKIQRTERGDSAVYLCASSLEGAPDTQYFGPGTRLTVL.